The 29 T cell receptor beta chains listed next were all sequenced from one sample in a study of OX40 agonist ivuxolimab in advanced cancers. Clones were read by immunoSEQ multiplex PCR, and TCRdb kept only the in-frame ones, dropping some. Of some 52,000 clones listed, roughly nine tenths are singletons. The specimen comprised CD4+ or CD8+ T cells sorted from blood, sampled in a trial of the OX40 agonist ivuxolimab. The receptor set was obtained from an adult with an advanced solid tumor such as melanoma, head and neck, liver or kidney cancer.

The rearrangement joins TRBV27 to TRBJ2-7; TRBD1 agrees at 9 bases. The V gene end was trimmed by 6 bases and the J gene end by 6 bases; junction bases not matched to a gene: 9. The CDR3 consists of 14 residues. The germline V gene encodes CDR1 MNHEY and CDR2 SMNVEV (reference sequence). CDR3 bases: TGTGCCAGCAGGTCCTGGGACAGGGCCTCCGAGCAGTACTTC. The encoded protein is CASRSWDRASEQYF.

The chain links TRBV21-1 to TRBJ1-2; the table's D call, TRBD1, has no DNA check behind it. TRBV21-1 is deemed a pseudogene. This CDR3 is 16 amino acids long. CDR3 nucleotides: TGTGCCAGCAGCAAAGTATCGGGCAGGGCAAACTATGGCTACACCTTC. Amino acids: CASSKVSGRANYGYTF.

This clone was picked up a small number of times. The V call is TRBV11-3, the J call TRBJ2-5; D possibly corresponds to TRBD2 (5 bases). CDR1 and CDR2 from the germline V gene are SGHNT and YENEEA. V was clipped by 2 bases and J by 5 bases, with 9 bases between them. This CDR3 spans 13 amino acids. The CDR3 sequence is CASSLPGSETQYF. DNA for the CDR3: TGTGCCAGCAGCTTACCGGGATCCGAGACCCAGTACTTC. Full variable domain (remainder filled in from reference TRBV11-3 and TRBJ2-5): EAGVVQSPRYKIIEKKQPVAFWCNPISGHNTLYWYLQNLGQGPELLIRYENEEAVDDSQLPKDRFSAERLKGVDSTLKIQPAELGDSAVYLCASSLPGSETQYFGPGTRLLVL.

The chain is built from TRBV7-2 and TRBJ2-7, with 7 bases aligning to TRBD1. This CDR3 has 15 amino acids. Trimming at V came to 3 bases and at J to 2 bases, leaving 7 bases not matched to a gene. CDR1 is SGHTA and CDR2 is FQGNSA in the germline V gene. The CDR3 DNA follows: TGTGCCAGCAGCTTGACCGGGACAGACCCCTACGAGCAGTACTTC. Translating gives CASSLTGTDPYEQYF.

CDR3 in amino acids: CASSPGANYGYTF. Written as DNA, the CDR3 is TGCGCCAGCAGCCCGGGGGCTAACTATGGCTACACCTTC. This chain connects TRBV5-1 to TRBJ1-2; D is perhaps TRBD1 (5 bases). Germline CDR1 SGHRS, CDR2 YFSETQ. Trimming removed 4 bases at V and 0 bases at J, with 7 bases between. The CDR3 totals 13 residues.

The chain couples TRBV7-9 to TRBJ2-5; TRBD1 agrees at 9 bases. From germline, CDR1 is SEHNR and CDR2 FQNEAQ (reference sequence). This CDR3 comprises 15 residues. The J segment lost 2 bases and the V segment lost 2 bases, leaving 3 bases of the junction unmatched. This CDR3 reads CASSLTGTGQETQYF. The CDR3, as DNA: TGTGCCAGCAGCTTAACCGGGACAGGGCAAGAGACCCAGTACTTC.

V and J are TRBV19 and TRBJ2-7; maybe TRBD2 (5 bases). Deletions cut 3 bases from V and 5 bases from J, with 17 bases between. In germline, CDR1 is LNHDA, CDR2 SQIVND (reference sequence). This CDR3 has 15 amino acids. CDR3 residues: CASSINGWELHEQYF. Here the CDR3 DNA reads TGTGCCAGTAGTATTAACGGGTGGGAGCTACACGAGCAGTACTTC.

The V call is TRBV14, the J call TRBJ2-3; 7 nucleotides agree with TRBD1. CDR3 size: 18 residues. The germline CDR1 and CDR2 sequences are SGHDN and FVKESK. Losses at the gene ends were 4 bases for V and 3 bases for J; bases not matched to a gene: 16. This chain's CDR3 is CASSRSRFGQASTDTQYF. CDR3 DNA sequence: TGTGCCAGCAGCCGATCCCGGTTCGGACAGGCATCAACAGATACGCAGTATTTT.

This chain uses TRBV9 with TRBJ1-1; weak D call: TRBD1 (6 bases). Between the trimmed V and J ends, which lost 6 bases and 11 bases, there was a span of 20 bases. Germline CDR1 and CDR2: SGDLS and YYNGEE. The CDR3 runs 13 residues. The CDR3 DNA reads TGTGCCAGCAACCCTTTGGGGGGCCCTGGGGCTTTCTTT. Translation gives CASNPLGGPGAFF.

The V and J genes are TRBV27 and TRBJ2-1, with D possibly matching TRBD2 (7 bases). V lost 10 bases to trimming and J lost 9 bases, with 16 bases between them. Germline CDR1 MNHEY, CDR2 SMNVEV (reference sequence). This CDR3 contains 12 residues. The CDR3 DNA is TGTGCCATCCACGGGGGGCAAGGTGAGCAGTTCTTC. Amino acid sequence: CAIHGGQGEQFF.

The CDR3 coding sequence is TGTGCCAGCAGTTACGGACCTGGACAGGGGAGAACTGAAGCTTTCTTT. Residues: CASSYGPGQGRTEAFF. The chain has TRBV6-5 and TRBJ1-1, with 9 bases identical to TRBD1. In germline, CDR1 is MNHEY, CDR2 SVGAGI. Trimming cost V 2 bases and J 5 bases; bases outside gene matches: 9. The CDR3 consists of 16 residues.

The DNA of the CDR3 is TGTGCCAGCAGCTTAGCACCTGAAGCTTTCTTT. The encoded protein is CASSLAPEAFF. J is TRBJ1-1 and V is TRBV7-9; no clear D. Germline lookup yields CDR1 SEHNR and CDR2 FQNEAQ (reference sequence). V was trimmed by 0 bases and J by 6 bases, leaving 2 bases between them. This CDR3 has 11 amino acids. The full variable domain, completed using reference TRBV7-9 and TRBJ1-1, is DTGVSQNPRHKITKRGQNVTFRCDPISEHNRLYWYRQTLGQGPEFLTYFQNEAQLEKSRLLSDRFSAERPKGSFSTLEIQRTEQGDSAMYLCASSLAPEAFFGQGTRLTVV.

The chain combines TRBV9 with TRBJ1-1; 12 nucleotides align to TRBD1. The CDR3 runs to 17 residues. The ends lost 4 bases at V and 4 bases at J; junction bases unmatched: 11. In germline, CDR1 is SGDLS, CDR2 YYNGEE. CDR3: CASSMGQGAQMGTEAFF. CDR3 DNA sequence: TGTGCCAGCAGCATGGGACAGGGGGCTCAGATGGGCACTGAAGCTTTCTTT.

This chain connects TRBV19 to TRBJ2-3; no firm D call. The V gene's germline CDR1 is LNHDA and CDR2 SQIVND (reference sequence). The CDR3 spans 12 residues. The V gene lost 2 bases and the J gene lost 3 bases, with 3 bases spanning the gap. CDR3 in DNA: TGTGCCAGTAGTATATGGACAGATACGCAGTATTTT. Its translation is CASSIWTDTQYF.

This clone was observed once. Other nucleotide sequences from this sample produce the same CDR3. The chain couples TRBV2 to TRBJ1-6; possible D gene TRBD1, 5 bases. Germline V gives CDR1 SNHLY, CDR2 FYNNEI. The CDR3 consists of 14 residues. V was cut by 6 bases and J by 10 bases, with 16 bases left in between. CDR3 coding DNA: TGTGCCAGCAGACCCCATCAGGGTAACTCACCCCTCCACTTT. Protein: CASRPHQGNSPLHF.

The genes are TRBV6-6 and TRBJ2-3; 12 bases map to TRBD1. CDR1 is MNHNY, CDR2 SVGAGI, per germline (reference sequence). There are 15 residues in the CDR3. V gave up 6 bases and J gave up 6 bases; unmatched junction bases: 7. The CDR3: CASSYTGTGGDTQYF. The CDR3 DNA reads TGTGCCAGCAGCTACACCGGGACAGGGGGCGATACGCAGTATTTT.

This chain uses TRBV19 with TRBJ1-1; D is possibly TRBD1 (5 bases). The ends were cut back, 3 bases at V and 4 bases at J, with 15 bases in the middle. Germline values: CDR1 LNHDA, CDR2 SQIVND (reference sequence). This CDR3 spans 15 amino acids. The CDR3 sequence is CASSIFGGRSTEAFF. The CDR3 coding sequence is TGTGCCAGTAGTATTTTCGGGGGGAGATCCACTGAAGCTTTCTTT.

This chain links TRBV18 with TRBJ1-4; the D gene is possibly TRBD1 (6 bases). The V gene lost 6 bases and the J gene lost 0 bases, with 14 bases spanning the gap. Germline V gives CDR1 KGHSH, CDR2 LQKENI. This CDR3 comprises 16 residues. In DNA form, the CDR3 reads TGTGCCAGCTCTCTAAATACAGGGACAACTAATGAAAAACTGTTTTTT. This translates into CASSLNTGTTNEKLFF.

This chain uses TRBV9 with TRBJ1-5; TRBD1 might be the D (6 bases). Germline V gene data show CDR1 as SGDLS and CDR2 as YYNGEE. The V gene lost 3 bases and the J gene lost 5 bases, with 15 bases spanning the gap. The CDR3 loop spans 15 amino acids. The CDR3 nucleotides are TGTGCCAGCAGCGAGGGACACCGGACCGATCAGCCCCAGCATTTT. It translates to CASSEGHRTDQPQHF.

The rearrangement links TRBV19 to TRBJ1-2; possible D gene TRBD1, 5 bases. V was cut by 5 bases and J by 8 bases, with 21 bases left in between. The CDR3 loop spans 15 amino acids. The germline V gene encodes CDR1 LNHDA and CDR2 SQIVND (reference sequence). The CDR3 sequence is CASSFATVDWGGYTF. CDR3 in DNA: TGTGCCAGTAGTTTTGCGACGGTGGACTGGGGGGGCTACACCTTC.

The chain recombines TRBV5-6 with TRBJ1-4; the D is unclear. The CDR3 is made up of 11 amino acids. Germline V gives CDR1 SGHDT, CDR2 YYEEEE. V shed 2 bases and J shed 8 bases, with 4 bases lying between them. Here the CDR3 reads CASSFGEKLFF. The CDR3 DNA is TGTGCCAGCAGCTTTGGCGAAAAACTGTTTTTT.

This clone was counted between two and nine times. This chain joins TRBV9 and TRBJ2-7, with D perhaps TRBD1 (5 bases). This CDR3 comprises 15 residues. Germline loops: CDR1 SGDLS, CDR2 YYNGEE. V was cut by 5 bases and J by 2 bases, with 17 bases left in between. The CDR3 DNA reads TGTGCCAGCAGTTCGGCCGTACAGGCTACCTACGAGCAGTACTTC. It specifies CASSSAVQATYEQYF. The full variable domain, in which reference TRBV9 and TRBJ2-7 provide the parts outside the CDR3, is DSGVTQTPKHLITATGQRVTLRCSPRSGDLSVYWYQQSLDQGLQFLIQYYNGEERAKGNILERFSAQQFPDLHSELNLSSLELGDSALYFCASSSAVQATYEQYFGPGTRLTVT.

The CDR3 DNA sequence: TGTGCCTGGAGTGGGGTTGACGGCTACACCTTC. Translation: CAWSGVDGYTF. This sequence joins TRBV30 and TRBJ1-2; D gene uncertain. CDR1 and CDR2 from the germline V gene are GTSNPN and SVGIG (reference sequence). Trimming left V 1 base short and J 8 bases short, with 8 bases between. This CDR3 region has 11 residues.

J is TRBJ1-6 and V is TRBV11-2, with 7 bases aligning to TRBD1. This CDR3 region has 14 residues. J gave up 6 bases and V 7 bases, and 6 bases lay outside the gene matches. Germline CDR1 is SGHAT and CDR2 is FQNNGV. CDR3 nucleotide sequence: TGTGCCAGCACCCTGGGGACAGCTAATTCACCCCTCCACTTT. This codes for CASTLGTANSPLHF.

This clone showed up just once. The rearrangement joins TRBV18 to TRBJ1-1; D is unclear. The CDR3 is 15 residues long. The germline V gene has CDR1 KGHSH and CDR2 LQKENI. Trimming stripped 3 bases from V and 4 bases from J, with 15 bases between. This CDR3 reads CASSPGILGPTEAFF. The CDR3, as DNA: TGTGCCAGCTCACCCGGTATCCTGGGCCCCACTGAAGCTTTCTTT.

The gene calls are TRBV19 and TRBJ1-5; a possible D gene is TRBD1 (6 bases). V lost 5 bases and J lost 0, with 11 bases in between. CDR1 LNHDA and CDR2 SQIVND come from the germline V gene (reference sequence). The CDR3 consists of 15 residues. The CDR3 DNA follows: TGTGCCAGTAGTGCGCAGACAGGTAGCAATCAGCCCCAGCATTTT. Residues: CASSAQTGSNQPQHF.

This sequence joins TRBV7-2 and TRBJ2-5; 8 positions agree with TRBD2. Germline V gene data show CDR1 as SGHTA and CDR2 as FQGNSA. Trimming removed 4 bases from V and 1 base from J; junction bases left unmatched: 5. This CDR3 contains 15 residues. CDR3 protein: CASSSLAGIQETQYF. The CDR3 DNA is TGTGCCAGCAGCTCTTTAGCGGGGATCCAAGAGACCCAGTACTTC.

The chain links TRBV6-1 to TRBJ1-2, with 7 bases aligning to TRBD1. Per germline, CDR1 MNHNS and CDR2 SASEGT. The CDR3 totals 16 residues. V was clipped by 0 bases and J by 8 bases; unmatched bases: 12. The CDR3 DNA sequence: TGTGCCAGCAGTGAAGCTCAGGGGGTGTTTAGCAACGGCTACACCTTC. This sequence encodes CASSEAQGVFSNGYTF.

This clone was detected only a few times. The chain joins TRBV6-1 to TRBJ2-7; 12 nucleotides agree with TRBD2. The germline gives CDR1 MNHNS, CDR2 SASEGT. The CDR3 length is 15 residues. J lost 2 bases, V lost 5 bases, and 4 bases had no gene match. The CDR3 DNA is TGTGCCAGCAGTCCCTCTAGCGGGGGGGCCTACGAGCAGTACTTC. Protein sequence: CASSPSSGGAYEQYF.